These T cell receptor beta chains were read from a single sample in a study of beta chain features in type 1 diabetes. Produced via immunoSEQ multiplex PCR; TCRdb's table is partial and in-frame only. The table records roughly 310,000 clones, approximately 11% of them present only once. The sample taken for sequencing was naive CD4+ T cells from blood. These receptors were taken from a woman aged 25-40 years in good health. CDR3s include the opening cysteine and the closing phenylalanine or tryptophan. D genes are given only for firm matches. The size field is filled for only some rows; it gives once, few, many or a size class.

size,V,length,J,D,DNA,CDR3
.,TRBV5-4,12,TRBJ2-1,.,TGTGCCAGCAGCGACAGGAACAATGAGCAGTTCTTC,CASSDRNNEQFF
.,TRBV6-5,15,TRBJ2-7,.,TGTGCCAGCAGTTACTCGGCCGGGTTGGGCTACGAGCAGTACTTC,CASSYSAGLGYEQYF
few,TRBV5-1,12,TRBJ2-7,.,TGCGCCAGCAGCGCACAGGCCTACGAGCAGTACTTC,CASSAQAYEQYF
few,TRBV19,14,TRBJ2-7,.,TGTGCCACCCGACGGGGGAATGGCCATTACGAGCAGTACTTC,CATRRGNGHYEQYF
.,TRBV7-9,19,TRBJ2-1,TRBD1,TGTGCCAGCAGCTTAGTTCTCCGTGTGGGACAGGGGATCTACAATGAGCAGTTCTTC,CASSLVLRVGQGIYNEQFF
few,TRBV9,14,TRBJ2-5,TRBD2,TGTGCCAGCAGCGTTAGCGGGAGCCAAGAGACCCAGTACTTC,CASSVSGSQETQYF
few,TRBV25-1,16,TRBJ2-7,.,TGTGCCAGCAGTGAACTCCCTATTAATTTCTCCTACGAGCAGTACTTC,CASSELPINFSYEQYF
.,TRBV29-1,11,TRBJ1-1,TRBD1,TGCAGCGTTGGGTCGGGACAGGGTGCTTTCTTT,CSVGSGQGAFF
.,TRBV7-3,14,TRBJ2-5,TRBD1,TGTGCCAGCAGCCCGAACAGGGGCCGAGAGACCCAGTACTTC,CASSPNRGRETQYF
.,TRBV18,16,TRBJ2-2,.,TGTGCCAGCTCACCTACAGGGTCCCAAAAGGCCGGGGAGCTGTTTTTT,CASSPTGSQKAGELFF
.,TRBV13,17,TRBJ2-7,.,TGTGCCAGCAGCTCGGCCGAGACTAACCACAAAACCTACGAGCAGTACTTC,CASSSAETNHKTYEQYF
.,TRBV7-3,16,TRBJ2-2,TRBD1,TGTGCCAGCAGCACTATGACAGGGGGCGCGATCGGGGAGCTGTTTTTT,CASSTMTGGAIGELFF
.,TRBV7-9,13,TRBJ1-4,TRBD1,TGTGCCAGCAGCCGAAGGGGGCACGAAAAACTGTTTTTT,CASSRRGHEKLFF
.,TRBV5-1,14,TRBJ2-5,TRBD1,TGCGCCAGCAGCTTGGGGACAGGCCAAGAGACCCAGTACTTC,CASSLGTGQETQYF
few,TRBV14,16,TRBJ2-5,TRBD2,TGTGCCAGCAGCCCCAACGCGAGGGCTAGCGGGGAGACCCAGTACTTC,CASSPNARASGETQYF
.,TRBV7-2,14,TRBJ2-1,TRBD2,TGTGCCAGCAGCCCCGGGGGGGGGTACAATGAGCAGTTCTTC,CASSPGGGYNEQFF
.,TRBV7-2,17,TRBJ2-2,TRBD2,TGTGCCAGCAGCTTACCTAGCGGGAGGCCGAACACCGGGGAGCTGTTTTTT,CASSLPSGRPNTGELFF
.,TRBV7-9,15,TRBJ1-2,TRBD1,TGTGCCAGCAGCTATTCCGGGACAGGGGGCAGTGGCTACACCTTC,CASSYSGTGGSGYTF
.,TRBV28,17,TRBJ2-1,.,TGTGCCAGCAGTGGAGGGGACAGTCAAATAGAAAACAATGAGCAGTTCTTC,CASSGGDSQIENNEQFF
few,TRBV10-3,13,TRBJ2-1,TRBD1,TGTGCCATCCTCCAGGGGGCTCGGGATGAGCAGTTCTTC,CAILQGARDEQFF
few,TRBV19,15,TRBJ2-1,TRBD2,TGTGCCAGTAGTATAACTAGCGGGGCCGGGAGTGAGCAGTTCTTC,CASSITSGAGSEQFF
.,TRBV7-2,13,TRBJ1-1,.,TGTGCCAGCAGCCTCGTCCAGGGCGCTGAAGCTTTCTTT,CASSLVQGAEAFF
few,TRBV5-4,12,TRBJ2-5,.,TGTGCCAGCAGCTTCCCACAAGAGACCCAGTACTTC,CASSFPQETQYF
few,TRBV7-2,16,TRBJ2-3,TRBD1,TGTGCCAGCAGCTCCTCCGGGACAGGGAAGCCAGATACGCAGTATTTT,CASSSSGTGKPDTQYF
.,TRBV9,16,TRBJ2-5,TRBD1,TGTGCCAGCAGCGTAGAAGATAACAGGGGGAGAGAGACCCAGTACTTC,CASSVEDNRGRETQYF
.,TRBV25-1,16,TRBJ2-5,TRBD2,TGTGCCAGCACGACTAGCGGGAGGCCCCACCAAGAGACCCAGTACTTC,CASTTSGRPHQETQYF
.,TRBV4-1,16,TRBJ2-1,.,TGCGCCAGCAGCCAAGATTCGGGGAGGCACTACAATGAGCAGTTCTTC,CASSQDSGRHYNEQFF
.,TRBV7-9,13,TRBJ1-2,.,TGTGCCAGCACCTCTCAAGCCCGGTACGGCTACACCTTC,CASTSQARYGYTF
.,TRBV11-2,14,TRBJ2-3,.,TGTGCCAGCAGCTTGATGGGGACATCGGATACGCAGTATTTT,CASSLMGTSDTQYF
few,TRBV6-5,13,TRBJ2-3,.,TGTGCCAGCAGACCCCGGGGGACAGATACGCAGTATTTT,CASRPRGTDTQYF
.,TRBV10-3,15,TRBJ2-7,.,TGTGCCATCAGTGATGGGCCAGACCACACCTACGAGCAGTACTTC,CAISDGPDHTYEQYF
many,TRBV15,17,TRBJ2-3,TRBD2,TGTGCCACCAGCAGACCAAAAGGGGAGGGAGGCACAGATACGCAGTATTTT,CATSRPKGEGGTDTQYF
few,TRBV30,16,TRBJ2-3,.,TGTGCCTGGAGTGTAATCACTGACTTTAGCACAGATACGCAGTATTTT,CAWSVITDFSTDTQYF
few,TRBV27,15,TRBJ2-2,.,TGTGCCAGCACCCTATGGGGCGGGGCGGCCGGGGAGCTGTTTTTT,CASTLWGGAAGELFF